This TCR beta chain was profiled in a study of radiation and T cells in renal cell carcinoma. Findings of the study overall: Pretreatment tumor biopsies were lacking, so baseline clonotypes are unknown. From baseline, blood top tumor clonotypes peaked at 2 weeks post-radiation.

Measured with immunoSEQ multiplex PCR; TCRdb has only the in-frame clones, and not every one. The repertoire holds 120,000 to 150,000 clones, with less than 90% as singletons. Indicated time point: baseline pretreatment blood. The treatment was: 15 Gy SBRT to primary tumor, nephrectomy 4 weeks later. Blood was sampled at baseline, 2 weeks and 4 weeks after SBRT. The tumor was a clear cell renal cell carcinoma. Turning to this clone: The target antigen is unknown.

This specimen was blood, taken from a patient whose treatment included radiotherapy and nephrectomy. The clonotype originates from a woman aged 70-85 years with renal cell carcinoma.

Written as DNA, the CDR3 is TGTGCCAGCAGTTTTTTGGTTAACATGAACACTGAAGCTTTCTTT. Amino acids: CASSFLVNMNTEAFF. V gene TRBV28 combines with J gene TRBJ1-1; D call uncertain. The CDR3 has 15 residues. The germline V gene has CDR1 MDHEN and CDR2 SYDVKM. Trimming removed 3 bases from V and 0 bases from J, with 11 bases in between.